One and the same sample provided the 10 T cell receptor beta chains below, sequenced in a study of breast tumors, draining lymph nodes, adjacent tissues. TCRdb used MiXCR to reprocess the multiplex PCR reads, holding one entry per CDR3 protein. This sample yields about 35,000 distinct CDR3 sequences, of which roughly 32% are seen a single time; approximately 10% belongs to the top ten. Sequencing used breast tumor tissue. The source of these receptors is a female donor with breast cancer. Some clones in this sample may be carry-over from other donors' samples.

This clonotype came up a few times. The V and J genes are TRBV20-1 and TRBJ1-5; D might be TRBD1 (5 bases). Trimming stripped 0 bases from V and 6 bases from J, with 18 bases between. The CDR3 contains 16 residues. Germline values: CDR1 DFQATT, CDR2 SNEGSKA (reference sequence). CDR3 nucleotide sequence: TGCAGTGCTAGAGACGACAACGGGGGATCGTTTCAGCCCCAGCATTTT. It codes for CSARDDNGGSFQPQHF.

The J gene is TRBJ2-7, the V gene TRBV4-2; D not certain. The CDR3 is made up of 14 amino acids. In germline, CDR1 is LGHNA, CDR2 YNFKEQ. Deletions cut 0 bases from V and 7 bases from J, with 13 bases between. DNA for the CDR3: TGTGCCAGCAGCCAAGATCAAATCGCCAGGGAGCAGTACTTC. It codes for CASSQDQIAREQYF.

The table lists this clonotype with many counts. This sequence joins TRBV7-2 and TRBJ1-5; D remains unclear. V was trimmed by 1 base and J by 5 bases, leaving 12 bases between them. Germline V lookup: CDR1 SGHTA, CDR2 FQGNSA. The CDR3 is 15 amino acids. CDR3 nucleotide sequence: TGTGCCAGCAGCTTAGGCCACAACATATATCAGCCCCAGCATTTT. Protein product: CASSLGHNIYQPQHF. Complete variable domain (other parts from reference TRBV7-2 and TRBJ1-5): GAGVSQSPSNKVTEKGKDVELRCDPISGHTALYWYRQSLGQGLEFLIYFQGNSAPDKSGLPSDRFSAERTGGSVSTLTIQRTQQEDSAVYLCASSLGHNIYQPQHFGDGTRLSIL.

The table lists this clonotype with many counts. V and J are TRBV7-2 and TRBJ2-7; D possibly corresponds to TRBD1 (5 bases). V was cut by 3 bases and J by 1 base, with 7 bases left in between. In germline, CDR1 is SGHTA, CDR2 FQGNSA. There are 13 residues in the CDR3. The CDR3 DNA sequence: TGTGCCAGCAGCTTGGGGCATTCCTACGAGCAGTACTTC. It specifies CASSLGHSYEQYF.

With regard to this clonotype: Since a much larger clone is just one base distant, this may be a read error. CDR3 DNA sequence: TGTGCCAGTAGTATAGTAAAGGGATCCGTGGGAGGCCACAATGAGCTGTTCTTC. Protein sequence: CASSIVKGSVGGHNELFF. This chain connects TRBV19 to TRBJ2-1; possible D gene TRBD2, 6 bases. CDR1 and CDR2 from the germline V gene are LNHDA and SQIVND (reference sequence). The CDR3 loop spans 18 amino acids.

This clonotype was counted between two and nine times. The junction shows a germline mismatch at one end, possibly a read error. J is TRBJ2-1 and V is TRBV4-1; no firm D call. This CDR3 is 14 amino acids long. Per the germline V gene, CDR1 is MGHRA and CDR2 is YSYEKL. In nucleotides, the CDR3 is TGTGCCAGCAGCCAAGAGCGTATGTCGGATGGGCAGTTCTTC. This codes for CASSQERMSDGQFF.

This clonotype has at least ten counts. This chain uses TRBV10-3 with TRBJ1-6, with a weak D call TRBD1 (5 bases). The germline V gene has CDR1 ENHRY and CDR2 SYGVKD. Trimming took off 2 bases at V and 9 bases at J, with 11 bases between the two ends. The CDR3 contains 14 residues. The CDR3: CAISEKQVVSPLHF. The CDR3 DNA follows: TGTGCCATCAGTGAGAAACAGGTGGTTTCACCCCTCCACTTT.

The chain has TRBV5-6 and TRBJ2-1, with 14 bases matching TRBD2. The CDR3 totals 17 residues. The junction had 2 bases not matched to a gene; V was cut back by 3 bases and J by 0 bases. Looked up from germline, CDR1 is SGHDT and CDR2 is YYEEEE. Here the CDR3 DNA reads TGTGCCAGCAGCTCGACTAGCGGGAGGGCCTCCTACAATGAGCAGTTCTTC. Translation gives CASSSTSGRASYNEQFF.

At least ten counts were recorded for this clonotype. This chain links TRBV6-2 or TRBV6-3 with TRBJ2-5; TRBD1 or TRBD2 may be the D gene (5 bases each). Germline lookup yields CDR1 MNHEY and CDR2 SVGEGT. The CDR3 is 15 residues long. Trimming removed 5 bases at V and 5 bases at J, with 18 bases between. The CDR3 is CASSPLTAQRETQYF. The CDR3 DNA follows: TGTGCCAGCAGTCCATTGACAGCCCAGCGGGAGACCCAGTACTTC.

Worth noting for this clonotype: This may come from a read error, since a much larger clone is one base off. The CDR3, as DNA: TGTGCCAGCAGCCTACTACTAGGCCCCGAGACCCAGTACTTC. This gives the protein CASSLLLGPETQYF. J is TRBJ2-5 and V is TRBV11-2; D may be TRBD2 (5 bases). The CDR3 spans 14 residues. Per germline, CDR1 SGHAT and CDR2 FQNNGV. Trimming removed 5 bases at V and 5 bases at J, with 15 bases between.